This T cell receptor beta chain originates from a study of T-cell reconstitution after alpha-beta-depleted transplantation in children. Molecular barcoding with unique molecular identifiers was used for the TCRbeta library. TCRdb re-called the PCR reads through MiXCR, storing one row per CDR3 protein. In the table there are about 610,000 distinct CDR3 sequences, about 10% of which are singletons. The CDR3 spans 11 residues. Deletions cut 3 bases from V and 5 bases from J, with 4 bases between. CDR1 is MGHDK, CDR2 SYGVNS, per germline. This clonotype was detected ten times or more. The V call is TRBV25-1, the J call TRBJ1-1; D is unresolved. This clonotype originated in a human donor who donated a stem cell graft to a child with acute myeloid leukemia. Sequenced material: PBMCs from the stem cell graft donor, taken from the stem cell graft. The CDR3 here is CASSEGTEAFF. CDR3 sequence (DNA): TGTGCCAGCAGTGAGGGGACTGAAGCTTTCTTT.